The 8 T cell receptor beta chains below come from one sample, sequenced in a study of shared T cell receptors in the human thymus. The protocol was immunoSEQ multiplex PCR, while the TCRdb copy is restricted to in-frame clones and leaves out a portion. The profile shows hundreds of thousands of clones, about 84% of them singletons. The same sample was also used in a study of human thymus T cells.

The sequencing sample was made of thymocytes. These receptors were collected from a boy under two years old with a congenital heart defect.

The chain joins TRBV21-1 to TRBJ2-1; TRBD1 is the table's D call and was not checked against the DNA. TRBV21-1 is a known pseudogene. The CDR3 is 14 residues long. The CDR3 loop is CASRGHPGYNEQFF. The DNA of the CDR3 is TGTGCCAGCAGGGGACACCCGGGATACAATGAGCAGTTCTTC.

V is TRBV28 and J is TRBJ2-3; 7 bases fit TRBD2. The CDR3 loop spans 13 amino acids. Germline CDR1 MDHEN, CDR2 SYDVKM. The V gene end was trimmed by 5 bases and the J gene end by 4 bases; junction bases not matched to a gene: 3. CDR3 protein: CASSRTRSDTQYF. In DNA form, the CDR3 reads TGTGCCAGCAGTAGGACTAGATCAGATACGCAGTATTTT.

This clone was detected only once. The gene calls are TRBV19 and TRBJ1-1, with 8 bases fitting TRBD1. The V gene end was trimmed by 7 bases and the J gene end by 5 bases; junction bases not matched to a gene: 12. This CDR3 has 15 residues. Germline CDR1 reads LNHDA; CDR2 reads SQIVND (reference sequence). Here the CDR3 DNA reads TGTGCCAGTAACCAGGGGGCTTTTCCGAGTACTGAAGCTTTCTTT. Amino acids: CASNQGAFPSTEAFF.

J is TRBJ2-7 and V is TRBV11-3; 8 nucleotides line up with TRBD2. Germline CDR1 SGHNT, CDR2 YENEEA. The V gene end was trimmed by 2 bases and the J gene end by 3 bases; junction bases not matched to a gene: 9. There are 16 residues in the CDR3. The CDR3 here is CASSLRAGGVHYEQYF. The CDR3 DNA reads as TGTGCCAGCAGCTTAAGGGCCGGGGGGGTCCACTACGAGCAGTACTTC.

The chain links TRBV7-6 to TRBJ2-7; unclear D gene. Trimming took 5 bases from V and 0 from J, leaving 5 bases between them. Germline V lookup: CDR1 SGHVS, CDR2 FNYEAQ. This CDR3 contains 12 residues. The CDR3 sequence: CASSPVSYEQYF. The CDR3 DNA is TGTGCCAGCAGCCCCGTCTCCTACGAGCAGTACTTC. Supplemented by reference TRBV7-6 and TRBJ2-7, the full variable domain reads GAGVSQSPRYKVTKRGQDVALRCDPISGHVSLYWYRQALGQGPEFLTYFNYEAQQDKSGLPNDRFSAERPEGSISTLTIQRTEQRDSAMYRCASSPVSYEQYFGPGTRLTVT.

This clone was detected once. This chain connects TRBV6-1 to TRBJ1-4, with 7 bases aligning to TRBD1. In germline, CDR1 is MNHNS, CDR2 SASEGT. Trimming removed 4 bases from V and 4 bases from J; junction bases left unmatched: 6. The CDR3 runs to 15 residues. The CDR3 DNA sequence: TGTGCCAGCAGTGGAAACAGGGGACGTAATGAAAAACTGTTTTTT. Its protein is CASSGNRGRNEKLFF.

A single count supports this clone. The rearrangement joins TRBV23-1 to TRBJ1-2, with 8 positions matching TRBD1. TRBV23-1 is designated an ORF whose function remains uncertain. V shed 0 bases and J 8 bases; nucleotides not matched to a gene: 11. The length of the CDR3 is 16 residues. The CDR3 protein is CASSQSGTDRAGGYTF. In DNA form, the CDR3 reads TGCGCCAGCAGTCAATCGGGGACGGACAGGGCAGGGGGCTACACCTTC.

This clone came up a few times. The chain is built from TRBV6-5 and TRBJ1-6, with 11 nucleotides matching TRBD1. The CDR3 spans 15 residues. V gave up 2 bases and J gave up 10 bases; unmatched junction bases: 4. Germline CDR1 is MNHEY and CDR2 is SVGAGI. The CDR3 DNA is TGTGCCAGCAGTTACGGGACAGGGGGGGCCTCACCCCTCCACTTT. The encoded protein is CASSYGTGGASPLHF.